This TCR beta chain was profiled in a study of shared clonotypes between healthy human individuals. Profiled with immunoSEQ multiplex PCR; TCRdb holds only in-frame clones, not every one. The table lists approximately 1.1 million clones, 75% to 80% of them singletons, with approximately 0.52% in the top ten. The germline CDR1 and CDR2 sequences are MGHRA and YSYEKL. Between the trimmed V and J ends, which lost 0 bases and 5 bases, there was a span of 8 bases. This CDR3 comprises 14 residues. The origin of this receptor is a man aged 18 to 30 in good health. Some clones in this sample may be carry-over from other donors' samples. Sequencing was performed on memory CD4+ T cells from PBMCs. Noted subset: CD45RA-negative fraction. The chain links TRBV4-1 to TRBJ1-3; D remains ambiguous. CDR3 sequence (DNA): TGCGCCAGCAGCCAAGAAAGGCAGAGAAACACCATATATTTT. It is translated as CASSQERQRNTIYF.